The 4 T cell receptor beta chains listed next were all sequenced from one sample in a study of CD8 T cells in ankylosing spondylitis. TCRdb itself ran the 5' RACE reads through MiXCR, one entry per CDR3 protein. The sample contains 220,000 or so distinct CDR3 sequences, about 10% of which appear only once. The sequenced sample consisted of blood, either unsorted or a sorted T cell fraction (not recorded which). The source is a male donor with ankylosing spondylitis or in good health (not recorded which).

This clonotype was observed a few times. The chain couples TRBV18 to TRBJ2-7; TRBD1 is a possible D gene (6 bases). The CDR3 extends over 14 amino acids. The V gene's germline CDR1 is KGHSH and CDR2 LQKENI. Trimming took 6 bases from V and 5 from J, leaving 17 bases between them. CDR3 loop: CASSTNREGHEQYF. The CDR3 DNA reads TGTGCCAGCTCTACAAACAGGGAAGGCCACGAGCAGTACTTC.

There are many counts of this clonotype. The chain has TRBV7-9 and TRBJ2-3; 12 bases line up with TRBD2. The V gene end was trimmed by 4 bases and the J gene end by 3 bases; junction bases not matched to a gene: 5. Per germline, CDR1 SEHNR and CDR2 FQNEAQ (reference sequence). This CDR3 is built from 16 residues. The CDR3 reads CASSYLLAGGTDTQYF. Here the CDR3 DNA reads TGTGCCAGCAGCTACCTCCTAGCGGGGGGGACAGATACGCAGTATTTT.

This clonotype came up many times. This chain joins TRBV3-1 and TRBJ2-1; 8 nucleotides match TRBD2. The CDR3 loop spans 16 amino acids. With 3 bases clipped from V and 3 bases from J, the junction kept 7 bases outside the gene matches. Germline CDR1 and CDR2: LGHDT and YNNKEL (reference sequence). In nucleotides, the CDR3 is TGTGCCAGCAGCCAGTCTGACGGGGGGGACTACAATGAGCAGTTCTTC. Translated, it gives CASSQSDGGDYNEQFF.

This clonotype was found many times. V gene TRBV5-1 combines with J gene TRBJ2-2, with D perhaps matching TRBD1 (5 bases). V lost 2 bases, J lost 3 bases, and 14 bases lay in between. This CDR3 comprises 16 residues. The germline gives CDR1 SGHRS, CDR2 YFSETQ. This CDR3 reads CASSFDRSDDTGELFF. DNA for the CDR3: TGCGCCAGCAGCTTTGACAGATCCGATGACACCGGGGAGCTGTTTTTT.